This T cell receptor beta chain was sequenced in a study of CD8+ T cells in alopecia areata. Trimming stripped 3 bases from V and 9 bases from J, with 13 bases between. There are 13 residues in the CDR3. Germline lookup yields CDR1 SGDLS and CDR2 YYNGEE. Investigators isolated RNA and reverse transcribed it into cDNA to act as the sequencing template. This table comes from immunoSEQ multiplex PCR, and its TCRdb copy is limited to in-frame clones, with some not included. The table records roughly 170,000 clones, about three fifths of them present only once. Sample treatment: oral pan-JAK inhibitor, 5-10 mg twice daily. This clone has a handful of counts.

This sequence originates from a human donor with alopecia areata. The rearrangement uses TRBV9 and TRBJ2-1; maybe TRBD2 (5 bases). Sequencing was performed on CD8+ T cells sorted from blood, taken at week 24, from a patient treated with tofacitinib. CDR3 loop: CASSATGKGEQFF. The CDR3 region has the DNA TGTGCCAGCAGCGCGACGGGGAAGGGTGAGCAGTTCTTC. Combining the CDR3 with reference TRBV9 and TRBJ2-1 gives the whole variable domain DSGVTQTPKHLITATGQRVTLRCSPRSGDLSVYWYQQSLDQGLQFLIQYYNGEERAKGNILERFSAQQFPDLHSELNLSSLELGDSALYFCASSATGKGEQFFGPGTRLTVL.